Listed here is a single TCR beta chain. This record belongs to a study of control samples from healthy donors and cancer patients. The CDR3 is made up of 15 amino acids. Germline values: CDR1 LNHDA, CDR2 SQIVND (reference sequence). J lost 1 base, V lost 5 bases, and 2 bases had no gene match. Libraries were prepared by immunoSEQ multiplex PCR; TCRdb keeps only in-frame clonotypes and omits some of them. The sample gives tens of thousands of clones, around 84% of which show up once; 30% to 40% is in the top ten. The chain couples TRBV19 to TRBJ2-6; 7 bases match TRBD1. The TCR sequence derives from a man in his 70s with lung cancer. What was sequenced was PBMCs. The CDR3 nucleotides read TGTGCCAGTAGTGCCAGGGGGTCTGGGGCCAACGTCCTGACTTTC. It is translated as CASSARGSGANVLTF.